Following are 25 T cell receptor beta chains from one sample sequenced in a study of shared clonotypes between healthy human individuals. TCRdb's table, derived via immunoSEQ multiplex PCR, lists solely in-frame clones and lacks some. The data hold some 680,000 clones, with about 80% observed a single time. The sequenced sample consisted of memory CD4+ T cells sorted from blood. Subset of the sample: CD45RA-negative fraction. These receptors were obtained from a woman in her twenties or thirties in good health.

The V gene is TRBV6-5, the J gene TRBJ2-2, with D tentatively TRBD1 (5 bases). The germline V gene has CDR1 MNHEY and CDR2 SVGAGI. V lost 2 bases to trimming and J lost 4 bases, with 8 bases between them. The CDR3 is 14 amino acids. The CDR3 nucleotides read TGTGCCAGCAGTTACGCAGGGCGCACCGGGGAGCTGTTTTTT. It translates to CASSYAGRTGELFF.

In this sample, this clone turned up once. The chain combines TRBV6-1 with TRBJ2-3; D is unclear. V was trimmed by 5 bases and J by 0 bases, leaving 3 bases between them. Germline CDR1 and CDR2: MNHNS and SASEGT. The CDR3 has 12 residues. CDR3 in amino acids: CASSHSTDTQYF. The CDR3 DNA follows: TGTGCCAGCAGTCACAGCACAGATACGCAGTATTTT.

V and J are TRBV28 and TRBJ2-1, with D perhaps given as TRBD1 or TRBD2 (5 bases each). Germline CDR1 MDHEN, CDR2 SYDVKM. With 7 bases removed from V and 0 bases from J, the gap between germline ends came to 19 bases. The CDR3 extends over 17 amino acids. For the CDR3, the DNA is TGTGCCAGCATCCCCCCTCCTGGGGCGGGCTCCTACAATGAGCAGTTCTTC. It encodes CASIPPPGAGSYNEQFF.

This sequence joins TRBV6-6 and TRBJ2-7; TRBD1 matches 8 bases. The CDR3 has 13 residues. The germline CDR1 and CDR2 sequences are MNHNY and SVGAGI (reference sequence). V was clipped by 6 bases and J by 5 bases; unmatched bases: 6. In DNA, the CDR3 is TGTGCCAGCAGGAGACAGGGGTCCCACGAGCAGTACTTC. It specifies CASRRQGSHEQYF.

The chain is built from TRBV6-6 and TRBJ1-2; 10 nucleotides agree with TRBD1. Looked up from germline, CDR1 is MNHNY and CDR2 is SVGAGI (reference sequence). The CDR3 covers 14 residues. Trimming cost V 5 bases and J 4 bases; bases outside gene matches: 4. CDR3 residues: CASSRQGAGYGYTF. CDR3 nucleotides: TGTGCCAGCAGTAGACAGGGGGCTGGCTATGGCTACACCTTC.

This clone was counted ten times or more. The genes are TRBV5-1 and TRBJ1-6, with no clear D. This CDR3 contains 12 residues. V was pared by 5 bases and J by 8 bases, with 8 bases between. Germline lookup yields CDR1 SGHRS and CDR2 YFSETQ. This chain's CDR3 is CASSHLDSPLHF. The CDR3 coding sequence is TGCGCCAGCAGTCACCTCGATTCACCCCTCCACTTT.

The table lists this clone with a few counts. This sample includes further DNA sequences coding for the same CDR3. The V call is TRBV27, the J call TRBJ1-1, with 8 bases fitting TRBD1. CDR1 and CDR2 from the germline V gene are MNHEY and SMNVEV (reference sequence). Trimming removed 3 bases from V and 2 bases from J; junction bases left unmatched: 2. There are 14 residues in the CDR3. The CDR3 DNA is TGTGCCAGCAGTTTCAGGGGGCGAAACACTGAAGCTTTCTTT. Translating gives CASSFRGRNTEAFF.

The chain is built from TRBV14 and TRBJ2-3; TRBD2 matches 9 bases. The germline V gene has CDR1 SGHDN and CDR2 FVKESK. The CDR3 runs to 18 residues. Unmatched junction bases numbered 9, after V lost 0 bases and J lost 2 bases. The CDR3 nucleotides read TGTGCCAGCAGCCAAGATTTTCGGGCTAGCGGGAACACAGATACGCAGTATTTT. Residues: CASSQDFRASGNTDTQYF.

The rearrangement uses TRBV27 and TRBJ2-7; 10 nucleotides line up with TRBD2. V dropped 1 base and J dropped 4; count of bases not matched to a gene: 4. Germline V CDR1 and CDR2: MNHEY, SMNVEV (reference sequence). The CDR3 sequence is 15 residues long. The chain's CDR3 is CASSLFGLAAYEQYF. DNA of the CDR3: TGTGCCAGCAGTTTATTCGGACTAGCGGCTTACGAGCAGTACTTC.

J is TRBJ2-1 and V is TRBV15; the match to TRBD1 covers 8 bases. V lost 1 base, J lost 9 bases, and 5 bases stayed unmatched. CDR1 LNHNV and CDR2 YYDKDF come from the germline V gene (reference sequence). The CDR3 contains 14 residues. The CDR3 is CATSRGQGAGEQFF. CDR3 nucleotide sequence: TGTGCCACCAGCAGAGGTCAGGGGGCAGGTGAGCAGTTCTTC.

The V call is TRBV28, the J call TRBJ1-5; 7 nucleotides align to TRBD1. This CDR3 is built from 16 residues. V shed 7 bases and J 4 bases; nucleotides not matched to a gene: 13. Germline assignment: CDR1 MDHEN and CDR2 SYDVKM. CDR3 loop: CASTVGQGVGNQPQHF. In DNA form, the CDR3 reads TGTGCCAGCACCGTGGGGCAGGGGGTAGGAAATCAGCCCCAGCATTTT.

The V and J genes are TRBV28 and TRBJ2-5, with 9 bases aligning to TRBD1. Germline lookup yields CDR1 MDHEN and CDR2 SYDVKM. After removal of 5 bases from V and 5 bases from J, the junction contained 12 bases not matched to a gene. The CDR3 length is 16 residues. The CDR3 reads CASSTPGQGETETQYF. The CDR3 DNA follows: TGTGCCAGCAGTACACCGGGACAGGGTGAAACTGAGACCCAGTACTTC.

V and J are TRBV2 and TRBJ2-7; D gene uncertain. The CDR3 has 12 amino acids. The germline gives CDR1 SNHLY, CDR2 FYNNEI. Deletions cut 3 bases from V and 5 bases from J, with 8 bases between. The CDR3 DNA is TGTGCCAGCAGTGACAGGAGCAACGAGCAGTACTTC. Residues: CASSDRSNEQYF.

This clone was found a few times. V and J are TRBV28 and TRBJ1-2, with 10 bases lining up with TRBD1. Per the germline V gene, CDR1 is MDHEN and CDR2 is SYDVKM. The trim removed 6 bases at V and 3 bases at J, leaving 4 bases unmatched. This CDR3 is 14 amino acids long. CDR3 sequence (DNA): TGTGCCAGCAGGAAGACAGGGGGCGACTATGGCTACACCTTC. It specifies CASRKTGGDYGYTF.

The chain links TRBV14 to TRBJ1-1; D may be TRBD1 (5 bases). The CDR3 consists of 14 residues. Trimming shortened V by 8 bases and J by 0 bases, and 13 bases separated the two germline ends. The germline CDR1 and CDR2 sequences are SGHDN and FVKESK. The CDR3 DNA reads TGTGCCAGCGGACAAAGGGGTTTGAACACTGAAGCTTTCTTT. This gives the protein CASGQRGLNTEAFF.

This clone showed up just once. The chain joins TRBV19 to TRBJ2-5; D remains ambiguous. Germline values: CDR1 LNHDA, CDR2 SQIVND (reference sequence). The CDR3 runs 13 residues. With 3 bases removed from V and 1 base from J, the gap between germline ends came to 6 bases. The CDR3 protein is CASSMASQETQYF. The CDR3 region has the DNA TGTGCCAGTAGTATGGCTTCCCAAGAGACCCAGTACTTC.

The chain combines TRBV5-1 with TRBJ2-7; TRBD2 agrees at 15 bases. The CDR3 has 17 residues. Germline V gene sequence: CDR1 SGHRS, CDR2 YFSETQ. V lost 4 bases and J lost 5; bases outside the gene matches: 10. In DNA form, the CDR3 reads TGCGCCAGCAGCCCCCTCGGACTAGCGGGAGGGCCGAACGAGCAGTACTTC. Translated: CASSPLGLAGGPNEQYF.

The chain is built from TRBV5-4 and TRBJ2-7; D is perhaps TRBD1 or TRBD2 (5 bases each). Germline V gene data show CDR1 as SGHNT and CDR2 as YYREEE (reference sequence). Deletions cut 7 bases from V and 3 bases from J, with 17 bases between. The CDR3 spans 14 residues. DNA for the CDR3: TGTGCCAGCCGTATGGGGGTTGGGATCTACGAGCAGTACTTC. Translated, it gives CASRMGVGIYEQYF.

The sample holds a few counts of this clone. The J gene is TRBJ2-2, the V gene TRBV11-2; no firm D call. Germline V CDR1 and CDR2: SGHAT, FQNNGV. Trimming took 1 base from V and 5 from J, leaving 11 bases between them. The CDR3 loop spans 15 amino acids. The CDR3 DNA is TGTGCCAGCAGCTTAGGACGTCACGGGACCGGGGAGCTGTTTTTT. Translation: CASSLGRHGTGELFF.

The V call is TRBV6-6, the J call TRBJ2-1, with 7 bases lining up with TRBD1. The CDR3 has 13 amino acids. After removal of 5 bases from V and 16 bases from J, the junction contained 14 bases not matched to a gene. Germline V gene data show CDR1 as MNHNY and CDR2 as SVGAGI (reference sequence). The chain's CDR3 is CASSTSGQISTFF. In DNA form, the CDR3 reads TGTGCCAGCAGTACCTCGGGACAGATCAGTACCTTCTTC.

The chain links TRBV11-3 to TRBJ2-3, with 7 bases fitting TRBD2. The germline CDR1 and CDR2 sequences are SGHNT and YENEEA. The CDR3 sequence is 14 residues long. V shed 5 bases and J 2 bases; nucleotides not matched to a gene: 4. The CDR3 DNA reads TGTGCCAGCAGCCCGGGAGGAACCACAGATACGCAGTATTTT. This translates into CASSPGGTTDTQYF.

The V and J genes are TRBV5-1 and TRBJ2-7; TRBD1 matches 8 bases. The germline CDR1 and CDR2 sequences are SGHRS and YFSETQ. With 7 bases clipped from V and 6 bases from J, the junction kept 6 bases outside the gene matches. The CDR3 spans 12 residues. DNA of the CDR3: TGCGCCAGCGGACCTGGACAGGGCGAGCAGTACTTC. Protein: CASGPGQGEQYF.

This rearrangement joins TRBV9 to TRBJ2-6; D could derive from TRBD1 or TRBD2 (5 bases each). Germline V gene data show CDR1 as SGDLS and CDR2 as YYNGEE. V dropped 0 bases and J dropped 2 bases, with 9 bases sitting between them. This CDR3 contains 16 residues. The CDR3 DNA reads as TGTGCCAGCAGCGTAGGTTTGGGGGCTGGGGCCAACGTCCTGACTTTC. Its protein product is CASSVGLGAGANVLTF.

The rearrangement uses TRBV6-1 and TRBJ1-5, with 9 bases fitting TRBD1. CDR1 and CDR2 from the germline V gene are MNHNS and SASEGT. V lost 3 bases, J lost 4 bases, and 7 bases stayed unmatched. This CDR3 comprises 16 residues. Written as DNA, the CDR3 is TGTGCCAGCAGTGATCTGTACAGGGGGCGGAATCAGCCCCAGCATTTT. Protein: CASSDLYRGRNQPQHF.

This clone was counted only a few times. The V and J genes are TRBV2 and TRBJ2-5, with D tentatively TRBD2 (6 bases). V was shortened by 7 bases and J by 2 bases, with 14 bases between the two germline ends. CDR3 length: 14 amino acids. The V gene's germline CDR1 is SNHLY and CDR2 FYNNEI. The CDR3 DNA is TGTGCCAGCAAAATGACGGCGGGGCAAGAGACCCAGTACTTC. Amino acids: CASKMTAGQETQYF.